One and the same sample provided the 4 T cell receptor beta chains below, sequenced in a study of shared clonotypes between healthy human individuals. Only in-frame clones appear in the TCRdb table, and some are missing; sequencing was by immunoSEQ multiplex PCR. The sample contains about 2.4 million clones, 85% to 95% of which appear only once. Input material: naive CD4+ T cells sorted from blood. The subset here: CD45RA+ positively selected. These receptor sequences come from a man aged 18 to 35 in good health.

A few counts support this clone. Other DNA sequences in the same sample also yield this CDR3. The chain combines TRBV4-1 with TRBJ1-5, with no clear D. The CDR3 covers 12 residues. The V gene's germline CDR1 is MGHRA and CDR2 YSYEKL. V was trimmed by 1 base and J by 7 bases, leaving 5 bases between them. CDR3 amino acids: CASSQAGQPQHF. The CDR3 nucleotides are TGCGCCAGCAGCCAAGCTGGACAGCCCCAGCATTTT.

The table lists this clone with a count of one. The chain joins TRBV11-2 to TRBJ1-3; 7 nucleotides match TRBD1. Trimming at V came to 5 bases and at J to 2 bases, leaving 6 bases not matched to a gene. Germline V lookup: CDR1 SGHAT, CDR2 FQNNGV. CDR3 length equals 15 residues. CDR3 nucleotide sequence: TGTGCCAGCAGCACAGACAGGGCGGCTGGAAACACCATATATTTT. Translated, it gives CASSTDRAAGNTIYF.

The chain recombines TRBV5-1 with TRBJ1-2; 7 nucleotides line up with TRBD1. With 7 bases clipped from V and 5 bases from J, the junction kept 5 bases outside the gene matches. Germline-derived CDR1 and CDR2 are SGHRS and YFSETQ. The CDR3 has 12 amino acids. The CDR3 spells CASGTETYGYTF. The CDR3 bases are TGCGCCAGCGGGACAGAAACATATGGCTACACCTTC.

As regards this clone: The sample holds other DNA sequences that translate to the same CDR3. The V call is TRBV5-1, the J call TRBJ2-2; 7 positions match TRBD1. CDR1 is SGHRS and CDR2 is YFSETQ in the germline V gene. Trimming cost V 3 bases and J 1 base; bases outside gene matches: 3. This CDR3 region has 15 residues. The CDR3 loop reads CASSSRTGNTGELFF. DNA for the CDR3: TGCGCCAGCAGCTCCCGGACAGGGAACACCGGGGAGCTGTTTTTT.